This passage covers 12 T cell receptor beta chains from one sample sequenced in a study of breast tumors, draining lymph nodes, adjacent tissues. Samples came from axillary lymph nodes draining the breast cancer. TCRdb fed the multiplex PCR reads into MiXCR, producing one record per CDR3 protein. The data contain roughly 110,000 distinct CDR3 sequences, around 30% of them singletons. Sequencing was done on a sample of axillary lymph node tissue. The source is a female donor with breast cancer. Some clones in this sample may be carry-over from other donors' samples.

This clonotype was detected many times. CDR3 coding DNA: TGCGCCAGCAGCCAAGAGCCTAGACCGGGTGGTGGTACGCAGTATTTT. It encodes CASSQEPRPGGGTQYF. The V and J genes are TRBV4-1 and TRBJ2-3; unclear D gene. V was pared by 0 bases and J by 8 bases, with 18 bases between. The CDR3 is made up of 16 amino acids. Per germline, CDR1 MGHRA and CDR2 YSYEKL.

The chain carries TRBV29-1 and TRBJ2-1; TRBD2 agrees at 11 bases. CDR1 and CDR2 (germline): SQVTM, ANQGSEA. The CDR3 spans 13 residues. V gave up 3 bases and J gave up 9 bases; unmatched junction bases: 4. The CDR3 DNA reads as TGCAGCGTTGAGACTAGCGGGACGAGTGAGCAGTTCTTC. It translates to CSVETSGTSEQFF.

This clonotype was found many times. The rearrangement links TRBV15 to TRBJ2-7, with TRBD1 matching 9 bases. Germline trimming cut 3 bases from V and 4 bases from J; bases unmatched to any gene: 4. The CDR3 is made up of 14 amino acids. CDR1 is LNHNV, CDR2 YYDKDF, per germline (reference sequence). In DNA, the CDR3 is TGTGCCACCAGCAGGGGGACAGGGATTTACGAGCAGTACTTC. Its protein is CATSRGTGIYEQYF.

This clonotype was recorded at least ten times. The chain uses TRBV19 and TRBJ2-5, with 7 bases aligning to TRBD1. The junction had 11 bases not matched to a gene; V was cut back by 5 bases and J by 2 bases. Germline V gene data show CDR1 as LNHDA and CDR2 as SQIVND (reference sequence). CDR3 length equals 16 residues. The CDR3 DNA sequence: TGTGCCAGTAGTTCTATCGAGAGGGGGCGTCAAGAGACCCAGTACTTC. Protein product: CASSSIERGRQETQYF.

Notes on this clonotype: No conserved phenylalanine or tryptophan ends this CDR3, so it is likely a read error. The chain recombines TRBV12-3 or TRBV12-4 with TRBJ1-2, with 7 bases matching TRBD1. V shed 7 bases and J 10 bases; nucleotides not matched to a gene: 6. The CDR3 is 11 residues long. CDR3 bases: TGTGCCAGCAACCTAGACAGGGACTACACCCTC. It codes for CASNLDRDYTL.

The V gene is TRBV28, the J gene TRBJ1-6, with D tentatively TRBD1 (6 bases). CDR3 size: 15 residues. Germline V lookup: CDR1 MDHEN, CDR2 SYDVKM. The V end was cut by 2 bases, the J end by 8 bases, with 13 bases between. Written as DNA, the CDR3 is TGTGCCAGCAGTTTACTAGCGGGGGCGCATTCACCCCTCCACTTT. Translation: CASSLLAGAHSPLHF. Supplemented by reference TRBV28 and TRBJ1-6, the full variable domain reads DVKVTQSSRYLVKRTGEKVFLECVQDMDHENMFWYRQDPGLGLRLIYFSYDVKMKEKGDIPEGYSVSREKKERFSLILESASTNQTSMYLCASSLLAGAHSPLHFGNGTRLTVT.

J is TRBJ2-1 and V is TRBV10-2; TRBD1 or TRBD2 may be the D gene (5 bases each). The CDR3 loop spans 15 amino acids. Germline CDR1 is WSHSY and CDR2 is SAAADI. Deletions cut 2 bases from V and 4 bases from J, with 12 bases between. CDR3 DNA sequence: TGCGCCAGCAGTGAGGAGTGGGGGACGTACAATGAGCAGTTCTTC. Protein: CASSEEWGTYNEQFF.

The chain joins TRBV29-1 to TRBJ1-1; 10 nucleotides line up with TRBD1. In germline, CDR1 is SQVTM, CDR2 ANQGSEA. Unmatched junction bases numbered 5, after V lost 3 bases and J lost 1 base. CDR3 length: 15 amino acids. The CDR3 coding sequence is TGCAGCGTTGACGACAGGGGGCCATGGAACACTGAAGCTTTCTTT. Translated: CSVDDRGPWNTEAFF.

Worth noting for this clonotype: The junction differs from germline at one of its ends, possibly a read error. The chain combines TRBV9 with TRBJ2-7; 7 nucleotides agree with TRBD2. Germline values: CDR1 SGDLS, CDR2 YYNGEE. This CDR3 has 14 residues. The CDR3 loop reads CASSVWGGVDEQSF. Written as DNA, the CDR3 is TGTGCCAGCAGCGTATGGGGGGGAGTGGACGAGCAGTCCTTC.

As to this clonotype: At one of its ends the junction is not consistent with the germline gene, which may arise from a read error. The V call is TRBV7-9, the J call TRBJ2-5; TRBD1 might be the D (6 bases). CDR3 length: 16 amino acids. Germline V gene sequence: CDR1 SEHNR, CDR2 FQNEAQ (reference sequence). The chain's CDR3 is CASGIKGQRERGTQCF. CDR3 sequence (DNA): TGTGCCAGCGGCATAAAGGGACAAAGAGAGAGAGGGACCCAGTGCTTC.

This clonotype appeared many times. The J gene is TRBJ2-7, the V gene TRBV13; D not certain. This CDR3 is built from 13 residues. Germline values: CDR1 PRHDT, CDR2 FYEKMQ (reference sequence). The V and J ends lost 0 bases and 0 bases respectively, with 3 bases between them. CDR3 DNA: TGTGCCAGCAGCTTAGGAAGCTCCTACGAGCAGTACTTC. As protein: CASSLGSSYEQYF.

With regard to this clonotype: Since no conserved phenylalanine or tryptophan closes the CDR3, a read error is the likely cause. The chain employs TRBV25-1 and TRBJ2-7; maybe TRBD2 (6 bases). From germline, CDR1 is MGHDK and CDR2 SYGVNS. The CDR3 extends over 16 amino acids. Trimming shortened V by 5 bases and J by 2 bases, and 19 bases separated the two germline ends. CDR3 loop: CASSYRGVDGAYEQYL. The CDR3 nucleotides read TGTGCCAGCAGTTACCGCGGGGTGGATGGGGCCTACGAGCAGTACCTC.